This T cell receptor (beta chain) comes out of a study of a mutant IDH1 vaccine in newly diagnosed glioma. About the research overall: Previous care, which was radiotherapy, temozolomide, or both, most often involved both.

Here immunoSEQ multiplex PCR was the method, and the copy in TCRdb shows in-frame clones only, minus some. The data hold tens of thousands of clones, with 85% to 90% observed a single time. Documented time point: week 11, during vaccination. With topical imiquimod, each dose of the vaccine consisted of 300 ug of mutant IDH1 20-mer peptide. With respect to this clone: The antigen remains undetermined.

The CDR3 has 17 amino acids. Trimming pared 2 bases from V and 2 bases from J, leaving 18 bases between. Germline V CDR1 and CDR2: SGHKS, YYEKEE (reference sequence). General study findings and limits: Changes to the top peripheral T cell clonotypes appeared unrelated to pseudoprogression.

This specimen was PBMCs, taken from a glioma patient whose treatment included an IDH1 peptide vaccine. This receptor was obtained from a man between 18 and 35 years old with glioma. This chain uses TRBV5-5 with TRBJ2-3; a possible D gene is TRBD2 (6 bases). DNA for the CDR3: TGTGCCAGCAGCTTTAGCGGAGCCCCCTCCTACACAGATACGCAGTATTTT. The encoded protein is CASSFSGAPSYTDTQYF.